This is a list of T cell receptor beta chains from one sample in a study of technical replicates of blood from several donors. Clones were sequenced by immunoSEQ multiplex PCR, and TCRdb holds only the in-frame ones, with some missing. The sample has about 76,000 clones; about 86% are singletons. Material for sequencing was PBMCs. The receptors here all came from a human donor in good health. Some clones in this sample may be carry-over from other donors' samples. Both conserved end residues are trimmed from each CDR3. A D gene is named only where the DNA matches it firmly.

cdr3_aa	j_call	d_call	v_call
ASNSGGVHEQY	TRBJ2-7	TRBD2	TRBV6-6
ASSDRPTGADTQY	TRBJ2-3	-	TRBV7-6
ASSFAGTYNEQF	TRBJ2-1	-	TRBV7-6
ASSLEGTGDYGYT	TRBJ1-2	-	TRBV7-2
ASSQVGLAGVRRETQY	TRBJ2-5	TRBD2	TRBV4-2
ASSADRGREQF	TRBJ2-1	TRBD1	TRBV7-3
ASSQIGMGTGKTTGELF	TRBJ2-2	-	TRBV4-1
ASSQERTGMNTEAF	TRBJ1-1	TRBD1	TRBV4-1
ASSYGQNTEAF	TRBJ1-1	-	TRBV6-5
ASSAPRGINEKLF	TRBJ1-4	-	TRBV6-6
SVGEETQY	TRBJ2-5	-	TRBV29-1
ASSPTGREGAQH	TRBJ1-5	-	TRBV6-6
ASSFSGGAYNEQF	TRBJ2-1	TRBD2	TRBV7-3
ASSLGHTGQGSDIQY	TRBJ2-4	TRBD1	TRBV5-1
ASSQDSPRTTVDTGELF	TRBJ2-2	-	TRBV4-2
ASSPVAGSQETQY	TRBJ2-5	-	TRBV18
ASSIRTSGKYNEQF	TRBJ2-1	TRBD2	TRBV27
ASNQGLQPQH	TRBJ1-5	-	TRBV28
ASSPPGGSGYGYT	TRBJ1-2	-	TRBV5-4
ASSTLQGLLNTEAF	TRBJ1-1	-	TRBV19
ATSRDRGGQGVFEAF	TRBJ1-1	-	TRBV15
ASSQGTSVSGELF	TRBJ2-2	TRBD2	TRBV4-1
AWSVGRRQPQH	TRBJ1-5	-	TRBV30
ASSRAGGFEKLF	TRBJ1-4	TRBD1	TRBV5-1
ATSPGGTGGTEAF	TRBJ1-1	TRBD1	TRBV15
ASSVGEAVPGTGELF	TRBJ2-2	-	TRBV7-8
ASSLTGVQETQY	TRBJ2-5	-	TRBV5-8
ASTSDTGELF	TRBJ2-2	-	TRBV7-9
ASSAQGWGTDTQY	TRBJ2-3	-	TRBV6-6
ASSPAAGFQPQH	TRBJ1-5	-	TRBV18
ASSPQVASGYT	TRBJ1-2	-	TRBV2
ASEGGRADTQY	TRBJ2-3	-	TRBV6-5
ASSLWAGIEQY	TRBJ2-7	-	TRBV5-4
ASSSGLAGGIDEQF	TRBJ2-1	TRBD2	TRBV5-1
ASNREYEQY	TRBJ2-7	-	TRBV2
ASSQDLGDNNQPQH	TRBJ1-5	-	TRBV4-3
ASSLGGGQGGEKLF	TRBJ1-4	TRBD1	TRBV7-9
ASRGQGPEKLF	TRBJ1-4	-	TRBV6-6
ASSLDRDTEAF	TRBJ1-1	TRBD1	TRBV7-3
ASTLQGRGANVLT	TRBJ2-6	-	TRBV2
ASSLETSGSWGTDTQY	TRBJ2-3	TRBD2	TRBV7-2
ASSFSLNTEAF	TRBJ1-1	-	TRBV5-4
ASSELAGGPDTQY	TRBJ2-3	TRBD2	TRBV6-1
VSRRGYEQY	TRBJ2-7	-	TRBV11-2
ASSKIATEIHEQY	TRBJ2-7	-	TRBV25-1
ASSSDTSGANVLT	TRBJ2-6	-	TRBV5-1
ASSLETGRQETQY	TRBJ2-5	TRBD1	TRBV7-2
AWSVRGGTTGELF	TRBJ2-2	TRBD2	TRBV30
ASSYPGLAGPGEQF	TRBJ2-1	TRBD2	TRBV6-5
ASSLAGGGQPQH	TRBJ1-5	-	TRBV7-9
ASRAYQGAYEQY	TRBJ2-7	-	TRBV10-3
ASSQDPTSGRGKTQY	TRBJ2-5	TRBD2	TRBV4-3
ATGQGETQY	TRBJ2-5	TRBD1	TRBV10-3
ASSEAVDGMDQETQY	TRBJ2-5	-	TRBV2
ASSRDRGNTEAF	TRBJ1-1	TRBD1	TRBV4-3
ASSPQSSGREETQY	TRBJ2-5	TRBD2	TRBV5-1
ASSMNPRSYTEAF	TRBJ1-1	-	TRBV19
ASRDSILQPQH	TRBJ1-5	TRBD1	TRBV19
ASSFGTGQETQY	TRBJ2-5	TRBD1	TRBV7-9
ASSLAQPREVETQY	TRBJ2-5	TRBD2	TRBV7-2